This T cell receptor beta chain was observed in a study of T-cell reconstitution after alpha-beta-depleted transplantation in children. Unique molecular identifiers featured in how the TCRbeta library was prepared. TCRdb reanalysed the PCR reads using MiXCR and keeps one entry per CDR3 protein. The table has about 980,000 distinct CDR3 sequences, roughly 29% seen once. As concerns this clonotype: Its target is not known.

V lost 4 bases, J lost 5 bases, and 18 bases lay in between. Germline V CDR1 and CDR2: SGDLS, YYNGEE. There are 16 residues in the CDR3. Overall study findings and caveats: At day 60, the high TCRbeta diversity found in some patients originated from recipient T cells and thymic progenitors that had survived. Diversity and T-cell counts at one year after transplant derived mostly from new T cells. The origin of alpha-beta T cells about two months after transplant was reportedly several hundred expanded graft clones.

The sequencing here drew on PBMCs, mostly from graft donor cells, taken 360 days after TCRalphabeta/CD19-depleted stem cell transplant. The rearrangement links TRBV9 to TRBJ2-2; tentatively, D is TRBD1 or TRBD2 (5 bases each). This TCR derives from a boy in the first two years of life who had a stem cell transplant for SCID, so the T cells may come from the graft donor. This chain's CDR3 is CASSPRGRGETGELFF. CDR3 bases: TGTGCCAGCAGCCCACGGGGCCGTGGGGAAACCGGGGAGCTGTTTTTT.